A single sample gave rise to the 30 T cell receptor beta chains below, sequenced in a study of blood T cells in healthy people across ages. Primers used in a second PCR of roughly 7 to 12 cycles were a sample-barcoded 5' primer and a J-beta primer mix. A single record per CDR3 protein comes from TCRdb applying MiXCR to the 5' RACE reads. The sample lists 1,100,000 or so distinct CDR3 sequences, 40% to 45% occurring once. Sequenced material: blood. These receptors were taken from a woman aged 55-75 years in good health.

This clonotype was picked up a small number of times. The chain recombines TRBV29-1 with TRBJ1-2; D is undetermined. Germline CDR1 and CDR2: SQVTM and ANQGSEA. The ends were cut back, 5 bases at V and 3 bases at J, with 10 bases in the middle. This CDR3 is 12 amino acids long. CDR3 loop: CSVLRTDYGYTF. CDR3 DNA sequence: TGCAGCGTTCTCAGGACCGACTATGGCTACACCTTC.

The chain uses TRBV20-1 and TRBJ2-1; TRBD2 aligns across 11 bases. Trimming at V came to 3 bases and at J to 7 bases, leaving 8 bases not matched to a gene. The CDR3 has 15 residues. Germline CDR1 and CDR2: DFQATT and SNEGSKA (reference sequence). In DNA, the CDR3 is TGCAGTGCTAGCCCCCTAGCGGGAGGTTGGAATGAGCAGTTCTTC. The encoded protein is CSASPLAGGWNEQFF.

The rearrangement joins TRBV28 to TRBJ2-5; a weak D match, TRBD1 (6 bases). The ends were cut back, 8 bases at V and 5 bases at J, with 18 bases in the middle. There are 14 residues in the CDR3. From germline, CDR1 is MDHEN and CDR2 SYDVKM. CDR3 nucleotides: TGTGCCAGCGGACAGCAGGGCCTCGGGGAGACCCAGTACTTC. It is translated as CASGQQGLGETQYF. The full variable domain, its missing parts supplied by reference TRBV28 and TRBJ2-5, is DVKVTQSSRYLVKRTGEKVFLECVQDMDHENMFWYRQDPGLGLRLIYFSYDVKMKEKGDIPEGYSVSREKKERFSLILESASTNQTSMYLCASGQQGLGETQYFGPGTRLLVL.

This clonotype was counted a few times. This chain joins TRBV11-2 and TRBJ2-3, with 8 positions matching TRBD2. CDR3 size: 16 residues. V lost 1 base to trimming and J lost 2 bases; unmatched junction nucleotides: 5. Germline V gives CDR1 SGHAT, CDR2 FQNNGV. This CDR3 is CASSLAGGRNTDTQYF. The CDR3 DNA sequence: TGTGCCAGCAGCTTAGCTGGCGGGAGGAACACAGATACGCAGTATTTT.

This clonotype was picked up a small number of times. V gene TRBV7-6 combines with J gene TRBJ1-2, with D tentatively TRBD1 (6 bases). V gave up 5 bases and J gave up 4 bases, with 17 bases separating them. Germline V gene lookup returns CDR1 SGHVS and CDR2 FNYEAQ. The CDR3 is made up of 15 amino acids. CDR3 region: CASSPRSGQSYGYTF. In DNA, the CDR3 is TGTGCCAGCAGCCCCCGATCTGGACAGAGCTATGGCTACACCTTC.

CDR3 protein: CASSRDRKNIQYF. The CDR3 DNA reads TGTGCCAGCTCTCGGGACAGGAAAAACATTCAGTACTTC. The chain links TRBV18 to TRBJ2-4; 8 bases fit TRBD1. Germline lookup yields CDR1 KGHSH and CDR2 LQKENI. This CDR3 has 13 residues. V was pared by 6 bases and J by 4 bases, with 2 bases of the junction left unmatched.

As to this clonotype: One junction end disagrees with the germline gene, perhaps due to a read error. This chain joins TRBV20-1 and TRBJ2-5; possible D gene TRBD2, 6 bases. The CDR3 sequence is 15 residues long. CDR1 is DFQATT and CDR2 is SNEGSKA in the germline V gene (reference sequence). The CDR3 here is CSVRDLRAGQETQYF. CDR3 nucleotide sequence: TGCAGTGTTAGAGATCTAAGGGCGGGGCAAGAGACCCAGTACTTC.

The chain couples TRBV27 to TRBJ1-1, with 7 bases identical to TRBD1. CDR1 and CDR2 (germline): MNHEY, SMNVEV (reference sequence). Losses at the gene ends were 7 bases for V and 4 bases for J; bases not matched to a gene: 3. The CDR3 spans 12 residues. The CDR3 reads CASKQGFTEAFF. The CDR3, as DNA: TGTGCCAGCAAACAGGGGTTCACTGAAGCTTTCTTT.

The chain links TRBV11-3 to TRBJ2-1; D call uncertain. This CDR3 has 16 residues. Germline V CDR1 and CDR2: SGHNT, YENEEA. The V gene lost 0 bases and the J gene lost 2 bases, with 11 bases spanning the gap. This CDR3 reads CASSLDPHLPYNEQFF. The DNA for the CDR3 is TGTGCCAGCAGCTTAGATCCCCATCTGCCCTACAATGAGCAGTTCTTC.

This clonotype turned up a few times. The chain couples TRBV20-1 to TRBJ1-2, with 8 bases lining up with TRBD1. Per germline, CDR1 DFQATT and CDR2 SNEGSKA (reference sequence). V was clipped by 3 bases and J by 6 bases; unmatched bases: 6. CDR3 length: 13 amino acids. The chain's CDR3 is CSARGGQVDGYTF. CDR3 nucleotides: TGCAGTGCTAGGGGGGGACAGGTAGATGGCTACACCTTC.

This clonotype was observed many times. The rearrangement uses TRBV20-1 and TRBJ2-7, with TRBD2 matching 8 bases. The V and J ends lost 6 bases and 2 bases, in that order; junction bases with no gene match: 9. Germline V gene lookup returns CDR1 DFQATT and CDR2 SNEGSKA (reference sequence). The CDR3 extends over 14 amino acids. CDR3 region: CSAHTSGSPYEQYF. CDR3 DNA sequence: TGCAGTGCCCATACCAGCGGGAGCCCCTACGAGCAGTACTTC.

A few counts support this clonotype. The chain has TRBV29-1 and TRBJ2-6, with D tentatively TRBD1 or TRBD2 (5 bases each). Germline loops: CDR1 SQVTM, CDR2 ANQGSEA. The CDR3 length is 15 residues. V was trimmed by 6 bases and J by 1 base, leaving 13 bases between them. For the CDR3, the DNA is TGCAGCGTAAACTCGGGGCTTTCTGGGGCCAACGTCCTGACTTTC. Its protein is CSVNSGLSGANVLTF.

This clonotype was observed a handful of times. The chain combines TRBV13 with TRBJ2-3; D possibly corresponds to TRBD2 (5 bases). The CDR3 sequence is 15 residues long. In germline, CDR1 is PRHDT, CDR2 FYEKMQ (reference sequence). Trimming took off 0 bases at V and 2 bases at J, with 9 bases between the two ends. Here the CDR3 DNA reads TGTGCCAGCAGCTTAGGTGGAGGATTCACAGATACGCAGTATTTT. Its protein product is CASSLGGGFTDTQYF.

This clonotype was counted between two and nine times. CDR3 in DNA: TGTGCCAGCAGTCGGACTAGCGGGAGGGGTTCCTACGAGCAGTACTTC. It is translated as CASSRTSGRGSYEQYF. The V and J genes are TRBV3-1 and TRBJ2-7; 15 bases line up with TRBD2. This CDR3 has 16 amino acids. CDR1 is LGHDT and CDR2 is YNNKEL in the germline V gene (reference sequence). V lost 6 bases, J lost 1 base, and 4 bases stayed unmatched.

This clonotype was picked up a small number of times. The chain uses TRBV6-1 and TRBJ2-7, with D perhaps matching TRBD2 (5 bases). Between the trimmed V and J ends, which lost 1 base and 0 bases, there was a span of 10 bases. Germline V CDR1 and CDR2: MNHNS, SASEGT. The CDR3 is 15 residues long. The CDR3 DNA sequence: TGTGCCAGCAGTGAAGGAGGGTACAGCTCCTACGAGCAGTACTTC. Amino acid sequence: CASSEGGYSSYEQYF.

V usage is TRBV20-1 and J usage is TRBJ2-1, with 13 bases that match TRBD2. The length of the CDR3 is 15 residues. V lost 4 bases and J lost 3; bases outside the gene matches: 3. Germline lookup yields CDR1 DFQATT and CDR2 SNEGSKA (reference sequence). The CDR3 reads CSAIGTSGIYNEQFF. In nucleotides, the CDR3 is TGCAGTGCTATCGGGACTAGCGGGATCTACAATGAGCAGTTCTTC.

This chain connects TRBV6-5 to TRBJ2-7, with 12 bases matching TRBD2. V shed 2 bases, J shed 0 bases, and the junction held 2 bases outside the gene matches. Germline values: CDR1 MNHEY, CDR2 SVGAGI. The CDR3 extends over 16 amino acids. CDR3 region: CASSYGLAGYSYEQYF. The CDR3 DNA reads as TGTGCCAGCAGTTACGGACTAGCGGGGTACTCCTACGAGCAGTACTTC.

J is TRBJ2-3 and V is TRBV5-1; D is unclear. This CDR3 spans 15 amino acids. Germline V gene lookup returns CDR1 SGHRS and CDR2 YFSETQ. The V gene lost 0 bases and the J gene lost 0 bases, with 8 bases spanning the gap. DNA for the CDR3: TGCGCCAGCAGCTTGGTAGTAGCCAGCACAGATACGCAGTATTTT. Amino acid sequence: CASSLVVASTDTQYF.

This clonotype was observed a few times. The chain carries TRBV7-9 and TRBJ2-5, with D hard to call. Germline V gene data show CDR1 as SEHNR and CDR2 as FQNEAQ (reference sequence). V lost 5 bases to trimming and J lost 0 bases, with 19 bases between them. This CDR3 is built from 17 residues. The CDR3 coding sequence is TGTGCCAGCAGCCCACCCCGGTCGCGGCCGTACCAAGAGACCCAGTACTTC. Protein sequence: CASSPPRSRPYQETQYF.

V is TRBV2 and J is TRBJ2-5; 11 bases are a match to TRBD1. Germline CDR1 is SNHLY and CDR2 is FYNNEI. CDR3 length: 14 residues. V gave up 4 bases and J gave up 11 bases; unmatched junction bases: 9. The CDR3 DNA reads TGTGCCAGCAGTGGGGACAGGGGGTACAGGGAGCAGTACTTC. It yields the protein CASSGDRGYREQYF.

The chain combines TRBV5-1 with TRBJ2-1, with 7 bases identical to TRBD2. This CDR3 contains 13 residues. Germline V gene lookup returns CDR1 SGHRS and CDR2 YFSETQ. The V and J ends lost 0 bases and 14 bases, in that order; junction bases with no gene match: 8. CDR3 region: CASSLAREREKFF. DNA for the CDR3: TGCGCCAGCAGCTTGGCGCGGGAGAGGGAAAAGTTCTTC.

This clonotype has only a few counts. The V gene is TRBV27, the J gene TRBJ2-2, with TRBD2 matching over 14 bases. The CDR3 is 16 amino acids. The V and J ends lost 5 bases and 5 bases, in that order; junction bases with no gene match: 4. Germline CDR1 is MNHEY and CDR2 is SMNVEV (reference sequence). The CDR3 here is CASSGTSGSVTGELFF. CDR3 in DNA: TGTGCCAGCAGTGGGACTAGCGGGAGCGTTACCGGGGAGCTGTTTTTT.

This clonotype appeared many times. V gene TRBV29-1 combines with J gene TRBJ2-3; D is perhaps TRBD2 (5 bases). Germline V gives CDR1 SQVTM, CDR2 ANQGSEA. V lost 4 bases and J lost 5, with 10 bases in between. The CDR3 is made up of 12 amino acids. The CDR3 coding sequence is TGCAGCGTTGGGGAGCCCGGAGATACGCAGTATTTT. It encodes CSVGEPGDTQYF.

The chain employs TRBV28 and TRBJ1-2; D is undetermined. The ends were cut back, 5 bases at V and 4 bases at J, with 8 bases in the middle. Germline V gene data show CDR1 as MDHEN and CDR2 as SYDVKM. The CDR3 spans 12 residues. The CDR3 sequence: CASSLVLYGYTF. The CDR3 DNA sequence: TGTGCCAGCAGTCTGGTCCTCTATGGCTACACCTTC.

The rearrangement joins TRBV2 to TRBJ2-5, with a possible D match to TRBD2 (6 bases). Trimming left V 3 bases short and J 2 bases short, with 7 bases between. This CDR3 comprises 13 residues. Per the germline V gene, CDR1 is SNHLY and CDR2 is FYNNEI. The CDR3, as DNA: TGTGCCAGCAGTGATGCGGGACAAGAGACCCAGTACTTC. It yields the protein CASSDAGQETQYF.

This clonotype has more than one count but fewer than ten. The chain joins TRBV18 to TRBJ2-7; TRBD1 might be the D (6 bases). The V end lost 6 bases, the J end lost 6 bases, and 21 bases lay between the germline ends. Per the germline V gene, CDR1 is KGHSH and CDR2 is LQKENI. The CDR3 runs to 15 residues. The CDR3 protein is CASSPLEQGNTEQYF. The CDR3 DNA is TGTGCCAGCTCGCCGTTAGAACAGGGAAATACCGAGCAGTACTTC. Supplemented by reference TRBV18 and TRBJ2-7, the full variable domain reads NAGVMQNPRHLVRRRGQEARLRCSPMKGHSHVYWYRQLPEEGLKFMVYLQKENIIDESGMPKERFSAEFPKEGPSILRIQQVVRGDSAAYFCASSPLEQGNTEQYFGPGTRLTVT.

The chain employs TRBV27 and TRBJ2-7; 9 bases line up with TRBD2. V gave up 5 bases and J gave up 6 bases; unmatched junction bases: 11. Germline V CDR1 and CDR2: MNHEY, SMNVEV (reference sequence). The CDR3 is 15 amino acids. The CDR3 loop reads CASSLRGSGSCEQYF. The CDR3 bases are TGTGCCAGCAGTCTCCGGGGTAGCGGGAGTTGCGAGCAGTACTTC.

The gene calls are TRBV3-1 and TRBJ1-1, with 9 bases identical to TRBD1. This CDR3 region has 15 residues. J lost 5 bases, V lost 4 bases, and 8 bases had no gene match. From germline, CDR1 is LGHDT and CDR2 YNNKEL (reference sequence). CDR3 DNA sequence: TGTGCCAGCAGCCCTCGGACAGGGGCAGGTACTGAAGCTTTCTTT. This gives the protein CASSPRTGAGTEAFF.

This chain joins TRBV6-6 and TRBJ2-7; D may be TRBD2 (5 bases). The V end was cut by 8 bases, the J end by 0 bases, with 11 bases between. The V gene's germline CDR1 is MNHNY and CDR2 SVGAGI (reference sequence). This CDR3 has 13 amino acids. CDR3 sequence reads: CASGGLTSYEQYF. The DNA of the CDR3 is TGTGCCAGCGGAGGACTGACCTCCTACGAGCAGTACTTC.

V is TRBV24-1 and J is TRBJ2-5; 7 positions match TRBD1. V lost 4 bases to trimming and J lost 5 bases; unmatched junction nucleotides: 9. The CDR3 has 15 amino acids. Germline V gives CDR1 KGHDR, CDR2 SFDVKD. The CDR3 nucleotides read TGTGCCACCAGTGAGCCTAGGGGGCTCGGGGAGACCCAGTACTTC. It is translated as CATSEPRGLGETQYF.